This is a list of T cell receptor beta chains from one sample in a study of cytomegalovirus exposure and HLA in healthy donors. Clones were sequenced by immunoSEQ multiplex PCR, and TCRdb holds only the in-frame ones, with some missing. Seen in this sample are 150,000 to 200,000 clones; the ten most common clones hold 6.5%. The sample was PBMCs. All receptors come from a man aged 25 to 40 in good health and CMV-seronegative. Each CDR3 is given with its conserved first and last residue. D genes are given only for firm matches.

v_call	j_call	d_call	cdr3_aa	cdr3_nt
TRBV5-1	TRBJ1-6	.	CASSWRGPNSPLHF	TGCGCCAGCAGCTGGCGGGGCCCCAATTCACCCCTCCACTTT
TRBV11-2	TRBJ2-1	TRBD1	CASSLGRGPYNEQFF	TGTGCCAGCAGCTTAGGTAGGGGGCCTTACAATGAGCAGTTCTTC
TRBV13	TRBJ1-2	.	CASSVTAHRGYTF	TGTGCCAGCAGTGTGACAGCCCATCGTGGCTACACCTTC
TRBV5-5	TRBJ1-1	TRBD1	CASSLAGQARWAEAFF	TGTGCCAGCAGCTTGGCCGGACAGGCACGGTGGGCTGAAGCTTTCTTT
TRBV5-6	TRBJ2-3	.	CASSYGTSTDTQYF	TGTGCCAGCAGCTACGGGACTAGCACAGATACGCAGTATTTT
TRBV19	TRBJ2-7	TRBD2	CASSIGGTSAYEQYF	TGTGCCAGTAGTATAGGGGGGACTAGCGCCTACGAGCAGTACTTC
TRBV27	TRBJ2-3	TRBD2	CASSLLAGGTDTQYF	TGTGCCAGCAGTCTCTTAGCGGGAGGAACAGATACGCAGTATTTT
TRBV9	TRBJ1-3	.	CASSSRTVSGNTIYF	TGTGCCAGCAGCTCAAGGACAGTCTCTGGAAACACCATATATTTT
TRBV5-1	TRBJ2-7	.	CASSLEVGGRREQYF	TGCGCCAGCAGCTTGGAGGTCGGGGGGCGTCGCGAGCAGTACTTC
TRBV10-1	TRBJ2-3	TRBD1	CASRVDRGHRDTQYF	TGCGCCAGCAGAGTGGACAGGGGGCATCGTGATACGCAGTATTTT
TRBV4-2	TRBJ2-2	.	CASSQEATGRTGELFF	TGTGCCAGCAGCCAAGAGGCGACAGGGAGGACCGGGGAGCTGTTTTTT
TRBV7-3	TRBJ2-5	.	CASSLAETQYF	TGTGCCAGCAGCTTAGCGGAGACCCAGTACTTC
TRBV5-1	TRBJ1-2	.	CASSLGGLHGYTF	TGCGCCAGCAGCTTGGGCGGTTTGCATGGCTACACCTTC
TRBV4-1	TRBJ1-2	TRBD1	CASSQDSFGGQGYGYTF	TGCGCCAGCAGCCAAGATTCGTTCGGAGGACAGGGATATGGCTACACCTTC
TRBV7-9	TRBJ2-7	.	CASSFTGEASHEQYF	TGTGCCAGCAGCTTCACGGGGGAGGCTTCCCACGAGCAGTACTTC
TRBV7-9	TRBJ2-1	TRBD2	CASSLEGTSGGEQFF	TGTGCCAGCAGCTTAGAAGGGACTAGCGGTGGTGAGCAGTTCTTC
TRBV7-9	TRBJ1-2	TRBD1	CASSWDRAYGYTF	TGTGCCAGCAGCTGGGACAGGGCTTATGGCTACACCTTC
TRBV7-3	TRBJ2-1	TRBD2	CASSFGLAGGPGYNEQFF	TGTGCCAGCAGCTTCGGACTAGCGGGAGGGCCTGGTTACAATGAGCAGTTCTTC
TRBV7-2	TRBJ1-1	TRBD1	CASSLVGAGGTEAFF	TGTGCCAGCAGCTTAGTCGGGGCAGGGGGCACTGAAGCTTTCTTT
TRBV7-2	TRBJ1-1	.	CASSLGYNSLSEAFF	TGTGCCAGCAGCTTAGGGTATAACAGTCTTAGTGAAGCTTTCTTT
TRBV5-1	TRBJ2-7	TRBD1	CASSDGQGFISYEQYF	TGCGCCAGCAGCGACGGACAGGGGTTTATCAGCTACGAGCAGTACTTC
TRBV4-1	TRBJ1-2	TRBD1	CASSQLQGGAGYTF	TGCGCCAGCAGCCAGCTACAGGGGGGGGCTGGCTACACCTTC
TRBV12-2	TRBJ1-2	.	CASRPGTGPYGYTF	TGTGCAAGTCGCCCCGGGACAGGGCCCTATGGCTACACCTTC
TRBV5-8	TRBJ2-6	.	CASSFGGGTGANVLTF	TGTGCCAGCAGCTTCGGTGGGGGGACCGGGGCCAACGTCCTGACTTTC
TRBV27	TRBJ2-3	TRBD2	CASSWGSGRAVNADTQYF	TGTGCCAGCAGTTGGGGTAGCGGGAGGGCCGTCAACGCAGATACGCAGTATTTT
TRBV27	TRBJ2-7	TRBD1	CASSLSGTGPPYEQYF	TGTGCCAGCAGTTTATCCGGGACAGGTCCCCCCTACGAGCAGTACTTC
TRBV9	TRBJ2-1	.	CAIEPPGEQFF	TGTGCCATTGAGCCCCCCGGGGAGCAGTTCTTC
TRBV11-2	TRBJ2-3	.	CASSPTRRTDTQYF	TGTGCCAGCAGCCCGACCCGGAGGACAGATACGCAGTATTTT
TRBV7-9	TRBJ1-4	TRBD1	CASSPGVTGADEKLFF	TGTGCCAGCAGCCCGGGTGTCACAGGGGCGGATGAAAAACTGTTTTTT
TRBV6-5	TRBJ2-5	TRBD1	CASSAGTAQETQYF	TGTGCCAGCAGTGCAGGGACAGCTCAAGAGACCCAGTACTTC
TRBV5-1	TRBJ1-6	.	CASSLVEGIYSPLHF	TGCGCCAGCAGCTTGGTTGAGGGAATTTATTCACCCCTCCACTTT
TRBV28	TRBJ1-5	.	CASILRRGLSGNQPQHF	TGTGCCAGCATTCTACGCCGGGGTCTTAGCGGCAATCAGCCCCAGCATTTT
TRBV29-1	TRBJ1-2	.	CSVEHEGAMRSGYTF	TGCAGCGTTGAACATGAGGGTGCTATGAGGTCGGGCTACACCTTC
TRBV28	TRBJ2-7	TRBD2	CASGRAGVLYEQYF	TGTGCCAGCGGCAGAGCGGGGGTTCTCTACGAGCAGTACTTC
TRBV7-9	TRBJ1-2	.	CASSLEETAMVGTF	TGTGCCAGCAGCTTAGAGGAGACAGCTATGGTTGGCACCTTC
TRBV18	TRBJ2-1	.	CASFLQPRTPNNEQFF	TGTGCCAGCTTCCTCCAACCCCGGACACCTAACAATGAGCAGTTCTTC
TRBV6-1	TRBJ1-1	.	CASTKGGPSNTEAFF	TGTGCCAGCACCAAAGGGGGACCGTCGAACACTGAAGCTTTCTTT
TRBV4-3	TRBJ1-1	TRBD1	CASSQDRGRTEAFF	TGCGCCAGCAGCCAAGATAGGGGGCGGACTGAAGCTTTCTTT
TRBV19	TRBJ2-2	.	CATPGTVVGELFF	TGTGCCACCCCCGGAACAGTTGTCGGGGAGCTGTTTTTT
TRBV30	TRBJ2-3	.	CAWSTSHTDTQYF	TGTGCCTGGAGTACGAGTCACACAGATACGCAGTATTTT
TRBV9	TRBJ2-3	TRBD2	CASSVVGGADTQYF	TGTGCCAGCAGCGTAGTCGGGGGGGCGGATACGCAGTATTTT
TRBV9	TRBJ2-7	TRBD1	CASSVGPGQGAEQYF	TGTGCCAGCAGCGTAGGGCCGGGACAGGGGGCCGAGCAGTACTTC
TRBV25-1	TRBJ2-6	TRBD2	CASSGAGTSGANVLTF	TGTGCCAGCAGTGGAGCGGGGACCTCTGGGGCCAACGTCCTGACTTTC
TRBV7-9	TRBJ1-2	.	CASSLGQNYGYTF	TGTGCCAGCAGCTTAGGGCAGAACTATGGCTACACCTTC
TRBV29-1	TRBJ2-7	TRBD1	CSGGGQGRYEQYF	TGCAGCGGGGGGGGACAGGGAAGGTACGAGCAGTACTTC
TRBV18	TRBJ1-4	TRBD1	CASSPDRRDEKLFF	TGTGCCAGCTCACCGGACAGGAGGGATGAAAAACTGTTTTTT
TRBV5-4	TRBJ2-7	.	CAIEGVLNEQYF	TGTGCCATCGAGGGGGTTTTGAACGAGCAGTACTTC
TRBV5-1	TRBJ2-1	TRBD1	CASSPDRVREQFF	TGCGCCAGCAGTCCTGACAGGGTTCGCGAGCAGTTCTTC
TRBV2	TRBJ1-2	TRBD1	CASLTTGQATGYGYTF	TGTGCCAGTCTAACAACCGGACAGGCGACGGGATACGGCTACACCTTC
TRBV5-1	TRBJ2-7	TRBD1	CASSLTGDPYEQYF	TGCGCCAGCAGCTTGACAGGGGACCCCTACGAGCAGTACTTC
TRBV6-1	TRBJ1-2	TRBD1	CASSWTGTGYGYTF	TGTGCCAGCAGTTGGACCGGGACAGGGTATGGCTACACCTTC
TRBV19	TRBJ2-2	.	CAGRGANTGELFF	TGTGCCGGGCGCGGGGCGAACACCGGGGAGCTGTTTTTT
TRBV4-2	TRBJ2-2	TRBD2	CASSPGLADTGELFF	TGTGCCAGCAGCCCGGGACTAGCGGACACCGGGGAGCTGTTTTTT
TRBV4-2	TRBJ2-3	TRBD2	CASSPGASGEVGADTQYF	TGTGCCAGCAGCCCGGGGGCTAGCGGGGAAGTAGGAGCAGATACGCAGTATTTT
TRBV9	TRBJ1-4	TRBD1	CASSPSFRTGGGEKLFF	TGTGCCAGCAGCCCGTCGTTTAGGACAGGGGGCGGGGAAAAACTGTTTTTT
TRBV7-2	TRBJ2-3	TRBD2	CASSLAGGGAPDTQYF	TGTGCCAGCAGCTTAGCAGGCGGGGGGGCTCCAGATACGCAGTATTTT